A selection of T cell receptor beta chains follows, all from one sample in a study of blood T cell repertoires in COVID-19. Produced via immunoSEQ multiplex PCR; TCRdb's table is partial and in-frame only. Counted here are approximately 50,000 clones, approximately 90% occurring once; the ten biggest clones make up under 5%. The sequenced material came from peripheral blood. The receptors originated from a man aged 45-65 years with acute or convalescent COVID-19. The CDR3 runs from the conserved cysteine through the conserved F or W. The order of the fields is V gene, clone size, D gene, J gene, CDR3 DNA, CDR3 protein. A D gene is named only where the DNA matches it firmly. Only part of the rows carry a size: once, few, many, or a class if the clone is expanded.

v_call: TRBV30; clone_size: .; d_call: .; j_call: TRBJ1-1; cdr3_nt: TGTGCCTGGAGTGTGGTAATGCCACAGAGCAACACTGAAGCTTTCTTT; cdr3_aa: CAWSVVMPQSNTEAFF
v_call: TRBV15; clone_size: .; d_call: .; j_call: TRBJ2-1; cdr3_nt: TGTGCCACCAGCAGAGAAATGGGACTCGATGAGCAGTTCTTC; cdr3_aa: CATSREMGLDEQFF
v_call: TRBV11-3; clone_size: medium-sized; d_call: TRBD2; j_call: TRBJ2-2; cdr3_nt: TGTGCCAGCAGCTTAGATCCGACTAGCCAGAACACCGGGGAGCTGTTTTTT; cdr3_aa: CASSLDPTSQNTGELFF
v_call: TRBV3-1/TRBV3-2; clone_size: .; d_call: TRBD1; j_call: TRBJ2-3; cdr3_nt: TGTGCCAGCAGCCCAACAGGACAGGGCACAGATACGCAGTATTTT; cdr3_aa: CASSPTGQGTDTQYF
v_call: TRBV29-1; clone_size: .; d_call: .; j_call: TRBJ1-1; cdr3_nt: TGCAGCGTTGAAACTTACACTGAAGCTTTCTTT; cdr3_aa: CSVETYTEAFF
v_call: TRBV6-1; clone_size: .; d_call: .; j_call: TRBJ2-7; cdr3_nt: TGTGCCAGCAGTGAAGGGTACTCCCTATACGAGCAGTACTTC; cdr3_aa: CASSEGYSLYEQYF
v_call: TRBV7-2; clone_size: .; d_call: TRBD1; j_call: TRBJ1-2; cdr3_nt: TGTGCCAGCAGCTTAGACAGGGGTATTGCTGGCTACACCTTC; cdr3_aa: CASSLDRGIAGYTF
v_call: TRBV7-6; clone_size: .; d_call: TRBD2; j_call: TRBJ2-1; cdr3_nt: TGTGCCAGCAGCCGGGAGGCGGGCCAGGCCTCCAAGTACAATGAGCAGTTCTTC; cdr3_aa: CASSREAGQASKYNEQFF
v_call: TRBV2; clone_size: .; d_call: TRBD1; j_call: TRBJ1-2; cdr3_nt: TGTGCCAGCAGTGAAATACAGGGGTATGGCTACACCTTC; cdr3_aa: CASSEIQGYGYTF
v_call: TRBV3-1/TRBV3-2; clone_size: once; d_call: .; j_call: TRBJ1-5; cdr3_nt: TGTGCCAGCAGCCAAGATCTTTTGCAGCCCCAGCATTTT; cdr3_aa: CASSQDLLQPQHF
v_call: TRBV18; clone_size: .; d_call: TRBD2; j_call: TRBJ2-1; cdr3_nt: TGTGCCAGCTCACCACTAGCCGGGACTAGCGGCAATGAGCAGTTCTTC; cdr3_aa: CASSPLAGTSGNEQFF
v_call: TRBV5-1; clone_size: .; d_call: .; j_call: TRBJ2-3; cdr3_nt: TGCGCCAGCAGCTTGTTGGGCTACCAGGGCACAGATACGCAGTATTTT; cdr3_aa: CASSLLGYQGTDTQYF
v_call: TRBV25-1; clone_size: .; d_call: .; j_call: TRBJ2-3; cdr3_nt: TGTGCCAGCAGTGAATGGGGAGGTTGGGGTCGCACAGATACGCAGTATTTT; cdr3_aa: CASSEWGGWGRTDTQYF
v_call: TRBV6-6; clone_size: .; d_call: TRBD1; j_call: TRBJ1-5; cdr3_nt: TGTGCCAGCAGTCCATGGGGGGGACAGGGGAGTGTGCATGGTCAGCCCCAGCATTTT; cdr3_aa: CASSPWGGQGSVHGQPQHF
v_call: TRBV20-1; clone_size: .; d_call: TRBD1; j_call: TRBJ1-2; cdr3_nt: TGCAGTGCTTGGGACAGTCCTTTCGACACCTTC; cdr3_aa: CSAWDSPFDTF
v_call: TRBV5-6; clone_size: .; d_call: TRBD1; j_call: TRBJ2-5; cdr3_nt: TGTGCCAGCAGCTTGGGGACAGGGGGTCCCAACCAAGAGACCCAGTACTTC; cdr3_aa: CASSLGTGGPNQETQYF
v_call: TRBV20-1; clone_size: .; d_call: .; j_call: TRBJ1-2; cdr3_nt: TGCAGTGCTAGTGACAGGACTAACTATGGCTACACCTTC; cdr3_aa: CSASDRTNYGYTF
v_call: TRBV19; clone_size: .; d_call: .; j_call: TRBJ1-1; cdr3_nt: TGTGCCAGTAGTATAGATGGGGGCGAGGACACTGAAGCTTTCTTT; cdr3_aa: CASSIDGGEDTEAFF
v_call: TRBV9; clone_size: .; d_call: TRBD2; j_call: TRBJ2-7; cdr3_nt: TGTGCCAGCAGCTATAGCGGGAGCACCGGTGAGCAGTACTTC; cdr3_aa: CASSYSGSTGEQYF
v_call: TRBV2; clone_size: .; d_call: .; j_call: TRBJ1-5; cdr3_nt: TGTGCCAGCATAGCCGGGGGTGGCAATCAGCCCCAGCATTTT; cdr3_aa: CASIAGGGNQPQHF
v_call: TRBV3-1/TRBV3-2; clone_size: .; d_call: TRBD1; j_call: TRBJ1-2; cdr3_nt: TGTGCCAGCAGCGCCTCCGGGACAGTCTATGGCTACACCTTC; cdr3_aa: CASSASGTVYGYTF
v_call: TRBV6-6; clone_size: .; d_call: TRBD2; j_call: TRBJ2-3; cdr3_nt: TGTGCCAGCAGTTACCAAGCGGGGGGAACAGATACGCAGTATTTT; cdr3_aa: CASSYQAGGTDTQYF
v_call: TRBV5-4; clone_size: .; d_call: TRBD1; j_call: TRBJ1-2; cdr3_nt: TGTGCCAGCAGCTCATTAAAGGACAGGGGGGGAGGCTACACCTTC; cdr3_aa: CASSSLKDRGGGYTF
v_call: TRBV7-2; clone_size: .; d_call: TRBD2; j_call: TRBJ2-3; cdr3_nt: TGTGCCAGCAGCTATCAAACAACTCTAGCGGGAAGGGCAGATACGCAGTATTTT; cdr3_aa: CASSYQTTLAGRADTQYF
v_call: TRBV5-1; clone_size: medium-sized; d_call: .; j_call: TRBJ2-7; cdr3_nt: TGCGCCAGCAGCTTGGATGGGGCCGCACGGTCCTACGAGCAGTACTTC; cdr3_aa: CASSLDGAARSYEQYF
v_call: TRBV6-4; clone_size: .; d_call: TRBD1; j_call: TRBJ1-1; cdr3_nt: TGTGCCAGCAGAGATACAGGGGGAAGGACTGAAGCTTTCTTT; cdr3_aa: CASRDTGGRTEAFF
v_call: TRBV2; clone_size: few; d_call: .; j_call: TRBJ1-1; cdr3_nt: TGTGCCAGCAGCACCTCCCTGGGGGGGAACACTGAAGCTTTCTTT; cdr3_aa: CASSTSLGGNTEAFF
v_call: TRBV6-5; clone_size: .; d_call: .; j_call: TRBJ1-5; cdr3_nt: TGTGCCAGCAGGGTTGGAGCCTCCGACCCTGGGCCCCAGCATTTT; cdr3_aa: CASRVGASDPGPQHF
v_call: TRBV10-3; clone_size: .; d_call: .; j_call: TRBJ1-6; cdr3_nt: TGTGCCATCAGTGGAACCAACAGGGCCGCTAATTCACCCCTCCACTTT; cdr3_aa: CAISGTNRAANSPLHF
v_call: TRBV5-6; clone_size: .; d_call: TRBD1; j_call: TRBJ1-1; cdr3_nt: TGTGCCAGCAGCGAGGGGACAGTGAACACTGAAGCTTTCTTT; cdr3_aa: CASSEGTVNTEAFF
v_call: TRBV13; clone_size: .; d_call: .; j_call: TRBJ1-3; cdr3_nt: TGTGCCAGCACCACACAGGAATACTCTGGAAACACCATATATTTT; cdr3_aa: CASTTQEYSGNTIYF
v_call: TRBV28; clone_size: .; d_call: TRBD2; j_call: TRBJ2-5; cdr3_nt: TGTGCCAGCAGTTCTACTAGCGGTGAAGAGACCCAGTACTTC; cdr3_aa: CASSSTSGEETQYF
v_call: TRBV6-6; clone_size: .; d_call: TRBD2; j_call: TRBJ2-3; cdr3_nt: TGTGCCAGCAGTCACCGGCTGTTGCGGGAGGCCAGCACAGATACGCAGTATTTT; cdr3_aa: CASSHRLLREASTDTQYF
v_call: TRBV2; clone_size: once; d_call: .; j_call: TRBJ1-5; cdr3_nt: TGTGCCAGCAGTGGCCGAAGCAACAATCAGCCCCAGCATTTT; cdr3_aa: CASSGRSNNQPQHF
v_call: TRBV4-2; clone_size: .; d_call: .; j_call: TRBJ2-1; cdr3_nt: TGTGCCAGCAGCCAAGTCGCAGACAATGAGCAGTTCTTC; cdr3_aa: CASSQVADNEQFF
v_call: TRBV6-6; clone_size: once; d_call: .; j_call: TRBJ2-3; cdr3_nt: TGTGCCAGCAGTTACACAGCAGTCCCCGATACGCAGTATTTT; cdr3_aa: CASSYTAVPDTQYF
v_call: TRBV7-6; clone_size: .; d_call: TRBD2; j_call: TRBJ2-3; cdr3_nt: TGTGCCAGCAGCCTCGGCTTCGGCGGGGGGTCCGATACGCAGTATTTT; cdr3_aa: CASSLGFGGGSDTQYF
v_call: TRBV27; clone_size: medium-sized; d_call: TRBD1; j_call: TRBJ1-1; cdr3_nt: TGTGCCAGCAGCTCTTTCCTTCAGGGGGCGAACACTGAAGCTTTCTTT; cdr3_aa: CASSSFLQGANTEAFF
v_call: TRBV5-1; clone_size: few; d_call: TRBD1; j_call: TRBJ1-2; cdr3_nt: TGCGCCAGCAGCTTGGAGGGACAGGAAGATTTTGGTGGCTACACCTTC; cdr3_aa: CASSLEGQEDFGGYTF
v_call: TRBV5-1; clone_size: few; d_call: TRBD1; j_call: TRBJ1-6; cdr3_nt: TGCGCCAGCAGCCCGGACAGGTCTGGTTCACCCCTCCACTTT; cdr3_aa: CASSPDRSGSPLHF
v_call: TRBV20-1; clone_size: .; d_call: .; j_call: TRBJ1-4; cdr3_nt: TGCAGTGCTAGTGACGGTCCGAATGAAAAACTGTTTTTT; cdr3_aa: CSASDGPNEKLFF
v_call: TRBV28; clone_size: .; d_call: .; j_call: TRBJ1-4; cdr3_nt: TGTGCCAGCAGCGCCGGCGGGGCGCGGGAAAAACTGTTTTTT; cdr3_aa: CASSAGGAREKLFF
v_call: TRBV10-3; clone_size: .; d_call: TRBD1; j_call: TRBJ1-5; cdr3_nt: TGTGCCATCAGTGAGTCATTAGGGGGACAGGCGCTTAATCAGCCCCAGCATTTT; cdr3_aa: CAISESLGGQALNQPQHF
v_call: TRBV6-1; clone_size: once; d_call: TRBD1; j_call: TRBJ2-6; cdr3_nt: TGTGCCAGCAGTGAACCCCCGGACAGGGGCCGGGGCGTCCTGACTTTC; cdr3_aa: CASSEPPDRGRGVLTF